The count of the clone carrying this TCR beta chain is one. The antigen is unknown. CD45RO negativity and positive selection for CCR7 defined naive CD8 cells, a population that excluded terminally differentiated effector memory CD45RA+ cells. Nashville, Tennessee was home to all donors, each a Caucasian adult. This record comes from a study of shared clonotypes between healthy human individuals. Study-wide points: It was the non-shared clonotypes that had lower generation probabilities than clonotypes shared by all four donors.

Assay: immunoSEQ multiplex PCR; the TCRdb copy retains only in-frame clones and omits some. The sample consists of millions of clones, about 93% of them appearing once. The sequenced sample was naive CD8+ T cells from PBMCs. This clonotype was obtained from a man aged 18-30 years in good health. Some clones in this sample may be carry-over from other donors' samples.

CDR3 residues: CASSLAAPSPYEQYF. The CDR3 DNA follows: TGTGCCAGCAGCTTAGCGGCGCCCTCCCCCTACGAGCAGTACTTC. The chain combines TRBV11-2 with TRBJ2-7; unclear D gene. The CDR3 is 15 amino acids. Trimming shortened V by 1 base and J by 2 bases, and 12 bases separated the two germline ends. CDR1 is SGHAT, CDR2 FQNNGV, per germline. Full variable domain (outside the CDR3, taken from reference TRBV11-2 and TRBJ2-7): EAGVAQSPRYKIIEKRQSVAFWCNPISGHATLYWYQQILGQGPKLLIQFQNNGVVDDSQLPKDRFSAERLKGVDSTLKIQPAKLEDSAVYLCASSLAAPSPYEQYFGPGTRLTVT.